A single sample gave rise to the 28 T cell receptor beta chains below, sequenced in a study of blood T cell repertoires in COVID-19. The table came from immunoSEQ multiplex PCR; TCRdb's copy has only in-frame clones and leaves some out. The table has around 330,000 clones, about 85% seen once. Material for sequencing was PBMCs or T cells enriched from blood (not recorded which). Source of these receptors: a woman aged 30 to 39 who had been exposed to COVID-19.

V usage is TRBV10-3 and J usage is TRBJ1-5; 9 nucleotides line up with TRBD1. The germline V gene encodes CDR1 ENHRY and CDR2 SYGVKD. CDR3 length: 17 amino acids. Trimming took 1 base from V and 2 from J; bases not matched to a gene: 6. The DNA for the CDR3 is TGTGCCATCAGTGAGTTGGGGGACAGGGTAGGCAATCAGCCCCAGCATTTT. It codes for CAISELGDRVGNQPQHF.

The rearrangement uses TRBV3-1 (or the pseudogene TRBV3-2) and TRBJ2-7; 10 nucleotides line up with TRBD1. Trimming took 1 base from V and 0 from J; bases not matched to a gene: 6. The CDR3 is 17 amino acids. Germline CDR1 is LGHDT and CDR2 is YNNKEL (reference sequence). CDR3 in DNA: TGTGCCAGCAGCCAAGGACAGGGGGCCGGTAGCTCCTACGAGCAGTACTTC. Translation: CASSQGQGAGSSYEQYF.

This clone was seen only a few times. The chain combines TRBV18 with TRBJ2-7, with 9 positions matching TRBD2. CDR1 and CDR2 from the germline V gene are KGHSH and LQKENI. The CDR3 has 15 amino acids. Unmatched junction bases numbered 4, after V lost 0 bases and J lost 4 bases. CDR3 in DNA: TGTGCCAGCTCACCACCGGGACTAGCTTCATACGAGCAGTACTTC. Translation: CASSPPGLASYEQYF. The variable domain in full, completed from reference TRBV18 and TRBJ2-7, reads NAGVMQNPRHLVRRRGQEARLRCSPMKGHSHVYWYRQLPEEGLKFMVYLQKENIIDESGMPKERFSAEFPKEGPSILRIQQVVRGDSAAYFCASSPPGLASYEQYFGPGTRLTVT.

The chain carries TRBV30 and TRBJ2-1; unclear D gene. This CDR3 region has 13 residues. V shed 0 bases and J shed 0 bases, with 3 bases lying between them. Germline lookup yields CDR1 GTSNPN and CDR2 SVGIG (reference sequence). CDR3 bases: TGTGCCTGGAGTGTCGGCTCCTACAATGAGCAGTTCTTC. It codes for CAWSVGSYNEQFF.

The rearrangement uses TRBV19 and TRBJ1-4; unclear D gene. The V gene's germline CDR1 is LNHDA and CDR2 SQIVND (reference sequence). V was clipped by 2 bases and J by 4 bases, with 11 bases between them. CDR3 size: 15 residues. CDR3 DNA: TGTGCCAGTAGTATAAGGAGGACGTATAATGAAAAACTGTTTTTT. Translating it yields CASSIRRTYNEKLFF.

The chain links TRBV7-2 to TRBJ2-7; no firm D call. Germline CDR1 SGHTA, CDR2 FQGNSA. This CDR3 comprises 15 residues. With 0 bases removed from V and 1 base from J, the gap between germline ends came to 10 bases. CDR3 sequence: CASSLAVGRSYEQYF. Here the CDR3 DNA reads TGTGCCAGCAGCTTAGCCGTTGGCAGGTCCTACGAGCAGTACTTC. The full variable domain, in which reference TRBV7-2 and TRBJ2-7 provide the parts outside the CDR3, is GAGVSQSPSNKVTEKGKDVELRCDPISGHTALYWYRQSLGQGLEFLIYFQGNSAPDKSGLPSDRFSAERTGGSVSTLTIQRTQQEDSAVYLCASSLAVGRSYEQYFGPGTRLTVT.

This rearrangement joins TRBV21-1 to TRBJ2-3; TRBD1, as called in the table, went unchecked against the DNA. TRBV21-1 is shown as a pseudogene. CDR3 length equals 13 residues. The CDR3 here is CATYRVRTDTQYF. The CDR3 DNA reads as TGTGCCACCTACAGGGTTCGCACAGATACGCAGTATTTT.

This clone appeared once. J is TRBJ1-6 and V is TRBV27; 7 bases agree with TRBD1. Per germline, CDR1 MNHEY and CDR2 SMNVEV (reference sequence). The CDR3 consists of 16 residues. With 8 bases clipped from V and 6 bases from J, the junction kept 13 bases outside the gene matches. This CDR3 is CASSALQTGSNSPLHF. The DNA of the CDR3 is TGTGCCAGCTCGGCCCTACAGACAGGGTCTAATTCACCCCTCCACTTT.

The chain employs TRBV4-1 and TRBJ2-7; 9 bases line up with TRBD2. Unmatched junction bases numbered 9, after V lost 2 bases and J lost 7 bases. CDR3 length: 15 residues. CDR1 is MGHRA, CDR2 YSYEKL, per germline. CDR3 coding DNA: TGCGCCAGCAGCCAAAAGAGCGGGGGGCCGGGAGAGCAGTACTTC. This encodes CASSQKSGGPGEQYF.

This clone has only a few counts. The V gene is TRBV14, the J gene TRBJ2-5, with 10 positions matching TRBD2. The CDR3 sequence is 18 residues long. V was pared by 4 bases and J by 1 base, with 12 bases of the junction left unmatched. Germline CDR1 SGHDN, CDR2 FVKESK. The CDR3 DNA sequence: TGTGCCAGCAGCCCCTACTTACCTAGCGGGAGACTCCAAGAGACCCAGTACTTC. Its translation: CASSPYLPSGRLQETQYF.

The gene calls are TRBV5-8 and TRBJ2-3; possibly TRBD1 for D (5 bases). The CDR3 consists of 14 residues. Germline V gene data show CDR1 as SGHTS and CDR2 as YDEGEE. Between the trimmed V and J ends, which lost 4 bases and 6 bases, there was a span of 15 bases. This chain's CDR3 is CASSPQSRVDTQYF. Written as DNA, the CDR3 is TGTGCCAGCAGCCCCCAAAGCAGGGTGGATACGCAGTATTTT.

CDR3 in DNA: TGTGCCAGCAGTTCCTCCGGGACAGGGGACGAAAAACTGTTTTTT. Its translation is CASSSSGTGDEKLFF. The gene calls are TRBV28 and TRBJ1-4; 10 nucleotides line up with TRBD1. With 4 bases clipped from V and 8 bases from J, the junction kept 7 bases outside the gene matches. The germline gives CDR1 MDHEN, CDR2 SYDVKM. The CDR3 sequence is 15 residues long.

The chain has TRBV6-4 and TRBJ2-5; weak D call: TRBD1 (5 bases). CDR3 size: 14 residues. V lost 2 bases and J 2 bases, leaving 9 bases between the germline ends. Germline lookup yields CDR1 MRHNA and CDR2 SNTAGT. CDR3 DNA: TGTGCCAGCAGTGACAGGGGCGAACAAGAGACCCAGTACTTC. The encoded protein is CASSDRGEQETQYF.

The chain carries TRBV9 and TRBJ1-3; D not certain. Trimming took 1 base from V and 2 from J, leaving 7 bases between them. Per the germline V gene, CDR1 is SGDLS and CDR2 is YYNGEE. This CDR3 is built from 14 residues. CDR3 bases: TGTGCCAGCAGCGTAACCCAGGCTGGAAACACCATATATTTT. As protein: CASSVTQAGNTIYF.

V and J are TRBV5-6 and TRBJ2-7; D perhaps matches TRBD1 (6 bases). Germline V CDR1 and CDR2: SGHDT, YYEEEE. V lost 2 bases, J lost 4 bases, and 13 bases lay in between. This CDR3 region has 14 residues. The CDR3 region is CASSLRTVHYEQYF. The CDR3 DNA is TGTGCCAGCAGCTTAAGGACAGTCCATTACGAGCAGTACTTC.

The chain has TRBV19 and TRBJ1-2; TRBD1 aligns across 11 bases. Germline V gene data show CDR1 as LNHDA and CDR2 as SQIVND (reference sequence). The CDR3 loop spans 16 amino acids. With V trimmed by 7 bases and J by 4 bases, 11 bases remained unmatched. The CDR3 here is CASTLDRDRGTYGYTF. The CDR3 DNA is TGTGCCAGTACCCTGGACCGGGACAGGGGGACCTATGGCTACACCTTC.

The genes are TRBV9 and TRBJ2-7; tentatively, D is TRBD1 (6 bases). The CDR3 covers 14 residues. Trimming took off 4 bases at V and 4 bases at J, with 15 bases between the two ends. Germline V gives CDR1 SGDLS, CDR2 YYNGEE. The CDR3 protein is CASSLQGPPYEQYF. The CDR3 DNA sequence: TGTGCCAGCAGCCTACAGGGACCCCCTTACGAGCAGTACTTC.

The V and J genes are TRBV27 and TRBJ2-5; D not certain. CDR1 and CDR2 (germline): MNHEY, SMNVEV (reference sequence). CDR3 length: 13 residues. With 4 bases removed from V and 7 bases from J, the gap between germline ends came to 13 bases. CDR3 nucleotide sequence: TGTGCCAGCAGTTACTCTAATCACGGGACCCAGTACTTC. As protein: CASSYSNHGTQYF.

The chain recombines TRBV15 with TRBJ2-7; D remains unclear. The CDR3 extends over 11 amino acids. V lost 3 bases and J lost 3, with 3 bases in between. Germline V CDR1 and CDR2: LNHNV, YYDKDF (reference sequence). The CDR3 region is CATSSYYEQYF. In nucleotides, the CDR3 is TGTGCCACCAGCAGCTACTACGAGCAGTACTTC.

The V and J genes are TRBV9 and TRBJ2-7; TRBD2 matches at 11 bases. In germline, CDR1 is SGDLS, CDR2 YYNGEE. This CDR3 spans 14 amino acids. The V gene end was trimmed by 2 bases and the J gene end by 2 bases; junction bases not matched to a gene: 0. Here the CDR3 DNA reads TGTGCCAGCAGCGTGACTAGCGGGGCCTACGAGCAGTACTTC. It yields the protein CASSVTSGAYEQYF. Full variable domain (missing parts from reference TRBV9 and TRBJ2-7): DSGVTQTPKHLITATGQRVTLRCSPRSGDLSVYWYQQSLDQGLQFLIQYYNGEERAKGNILERFSAQQFPDLHSELNLSSLELGDSALYFCASSVTSGAYEQYFGPGTRLTVT.

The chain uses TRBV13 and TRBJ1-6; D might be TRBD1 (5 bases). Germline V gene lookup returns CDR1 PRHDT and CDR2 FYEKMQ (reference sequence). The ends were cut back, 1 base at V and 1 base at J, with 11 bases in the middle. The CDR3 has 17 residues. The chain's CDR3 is CASSLVEGRSYNSPLHF. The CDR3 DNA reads TGTGCCAGCAGCTTAGTGGAGGGGAGGTCCTATAATTCACCCCTCCACTTT.

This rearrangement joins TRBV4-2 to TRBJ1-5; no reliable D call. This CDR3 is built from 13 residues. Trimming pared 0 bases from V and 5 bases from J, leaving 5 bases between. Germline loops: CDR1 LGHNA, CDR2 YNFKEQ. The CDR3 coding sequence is TGTGCCAGCAGCCAAGAATTAGATCAGCCCCAGCATTTT. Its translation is CASSQELDQPQHF.

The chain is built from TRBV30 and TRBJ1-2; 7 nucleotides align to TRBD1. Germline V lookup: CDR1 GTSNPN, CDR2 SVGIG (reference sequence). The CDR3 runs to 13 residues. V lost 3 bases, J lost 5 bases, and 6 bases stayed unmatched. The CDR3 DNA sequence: TGTGCCTGGAGGGAGGGGGCAGGATATGGCTACACCTTC. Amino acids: CAWREGAGYGYTF.

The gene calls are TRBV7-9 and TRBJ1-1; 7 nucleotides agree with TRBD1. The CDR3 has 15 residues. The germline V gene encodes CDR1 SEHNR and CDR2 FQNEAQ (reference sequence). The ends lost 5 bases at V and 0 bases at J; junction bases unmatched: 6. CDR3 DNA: TGTGCCAGCAGCCCCCCAGGGGGGATGAACACTGAAGCTTTCTTT. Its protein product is CASSPPGGMNTEAFF.

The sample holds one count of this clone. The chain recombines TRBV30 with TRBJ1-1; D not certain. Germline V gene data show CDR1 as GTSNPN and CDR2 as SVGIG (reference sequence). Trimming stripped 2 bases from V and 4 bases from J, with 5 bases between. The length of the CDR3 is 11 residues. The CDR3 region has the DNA TGTGCCTGGAGTCCAATCACTGAAGCTTTCTTT. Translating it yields CAWSPITEAFF.

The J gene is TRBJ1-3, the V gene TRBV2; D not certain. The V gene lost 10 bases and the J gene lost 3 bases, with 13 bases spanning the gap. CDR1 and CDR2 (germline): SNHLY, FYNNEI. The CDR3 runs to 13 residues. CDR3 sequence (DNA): TGTGCCACCCAGGAGGATTATGGAAACACCATATATTTT. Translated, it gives CATQEDYGNTIYF.

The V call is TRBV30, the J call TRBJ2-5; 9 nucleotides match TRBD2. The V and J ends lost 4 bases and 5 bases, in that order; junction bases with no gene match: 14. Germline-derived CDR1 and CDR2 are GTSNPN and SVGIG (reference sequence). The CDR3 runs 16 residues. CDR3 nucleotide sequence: TGTGCCTGGACCTGGACTGGCGGGAGGGTGACGGAGACCCAGTACTTC. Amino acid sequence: CAWTWTGGRVTETQYF. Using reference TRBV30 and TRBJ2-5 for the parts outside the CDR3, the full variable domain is SQTIHQWPATLVQPVGSPLSLECTVEGTSNPNLYWYRQAAGRGLQLLFYSVGIGQISSEVPQNLSASRPQDRQFILSSKKLLLSDSGFYLCAWTWTGGRVTETQYFGPGTRLLVL.

The CDR3 DNA reads TGTGCCAGCAGTTACGCAGGGATGAACACTGAAGCTTTCTTT. It encodes CASSYAGMNTEAFF. The gene calls are TRBV28 and TRBJ1-1; possibly TRBD1 for D (5 bases). This CDR3 spans 14 amino acids. The V end lost 4 bases, the J end lost 0 bases, and 9 bases lay between the germline ends. CDR1 and CDR2 from the germline V gene are MDHEN and SYDVKM. Supplemented by reference TRBV28 and TRBJ1-1, the full variable domain reads DVKVTQSSRYLVKRTGEKVFLECVQDMDHENMFWYRQDPGLGLRLIYFSYDVKMKEKGDIPEGYSVSREKKERFSLILESASTNQTSMYLCASSYAGMNTEAFFGQGTRLTVV.